One sample yielded the 11 T cell receptor beta chains listed below, sequenced in a study of control samples from healthy donors and cancer patients. Libraries were prepared by immunoSEQ multiplex PCR; TCRdb keeps only in-frame clonotypes and omits some of them. The data hold approximately 110,000 clones, with about nine tenths observed a single time. Material for sequencing was blood. Every receptor here comes from a woman in her late teens or twenties in good health.

For this clone: The conserved closing phenylalanine or tryptophan is absent in this CDR3, likely reflecting a read error. The chain recombines TRBV5-4 with TRBJ1-1; D unclear. The germline V gene encodes CDR1 SGHNT and CDR2 YYREEE (reference sequence). CDR3 size: 16 residues. V was trimmed by 4 bases and J by 1 base, leaving 17 bases between them. CDR3 DNA: TGTGCCAGCAGCATTGGGATTCAGGCCCCGAACACTGAAGCTTTCCTT. Its protein product is CASSIGIQAPNTEAFL.

CDR3: CASSQGFITGNTIYF. The CDR3, as DNA: TGTGCCAGCAGTCAGGGTTTTATAACTGGAAACACCATATATTTT. The rearrangement links TRBV6-5 to TRBJ1-3; tentative D call: TRBD1 (5 bases). V gave up 5 bases and J gave up 2 bases, with 13 bases separating them. CDR3 size: 15 residues. Germline loops: CDR1 MNHEY, CDR2 SVGAGI.

This clone was picked up one time. This chain joins TRBV6-7 and TRBJ2-1; TRBD2 matches at 10 bases. TRBV6-7 is an ORF for which the function is uncertain. The CDR3 is 16 amino acids. After removal of 2 bases from V and 6 bases from J, the junction contained 7 bases not matched to a gene. The CDR3 region has the DNA TGTGCCAGCAGTTACCCCGCTAGCGGGAGTGGCAATGAGCAGTTCTTC. Protein: CASSYPASGSGNEQFF.

V is TRBV18 and J is TRBJ2-1; 9 bases align to TRBD1. CDR3 size: 18 residues. Trimming took 5 bases from V and 4 from J; bases not matched to a gene: 15. From germline, CDR1 is KGHSH and CDR2 LQKENI. Written as DNA, the CDR3 is TGTGCCAGCTCATCAAAACAAACGGACAGGGGATGGTACAATGAGCAGTTCTTC. Translating gives CASSSKQTDRGWYNEQFF.

The rearrangement uses TRBV21-1 and TRBJ1-1; the table calls TRBD1, which could not be checked here. TRBV21-1 is a known pseudogene. This CDR3 has 17 residues. The CDR3 DNA reads as TGTGCCAGCAGCAACAGGGACAGGGGGGGGTGGAAGACTGAAGCTTTCTTT. The encoded protein is CASSNRDRGGWKTEAFF.

V and J are TRBV19 and TRBJ1-1, with 8 bases fitting TRBD1. The V segment lost 7 bases and the J segment 4 bases; nucleotides outside the gene matches: 2. The CDR3 totals 12 residues. Germline CDR1 LNHDA, CDR2 SQIVND (reference sequence). The CDR3 spells CASNTGGTEAFF. CDR3 nucleotide sequence: TGTGCCAGTAACACAGGGGGCACTGAAGCTTTCTTT.

V usage is TRBV25-1 and J usage is TRBJ1-1; D is possibly TRBD1 (6 bases). Germline loops: CDR1 MGHDK, CDR2 SYGVNS. This CDR3 is 13 amino acids long. With 7 bases removed from V and 0 bases from J, the gap between germline ends came to 9 bases. The CDR3 bases are TGTGCCAGCACACCAGGGGTGAACACTGAAGCTTTCTTT. Translated: CASTPGVNTEAFF.

The chain recombines TRBV2 with TRBJ2-1; unclear D gene. V lost 8 bases to trimming and J lost 1 base, with 18 bases between them. This CDR3 has 16 residues. In germline, CDR1 is SNHLY, CDR2 FYNNEI. The CDR3 nucleotides are TGTGCCAGCGGGCCAAGGTTGGCAATATCCTACAATGAGCAGTTCTTC. As protein: CASGPRLAISYNEQFF. Full variable domain (outside the CDR3, taken from reference TRBV2 and TRBJ2-1): EPEVTQTPSHQVTQMGQEVILRCVPISNHLYFYWYRQILGQKVEFLVSFYNNEISEKSEIFDDQFSVERPDGSNFTLKIRSTKLEDSAMYFCASGPRLAISYNEQFFGPGTRLTVL.

CDR3 sequence: CAISRGLDYEQYF. DNA for the CDR3: TGTGCCATCAGTAGGGGACTAGACTACGAGCAGTACTTC. This chain uses TRBV10-3 with TRBJ2-7, with 8 bases aligning to TRBD2. The ends lost 5 bases at V and 3 bases at J; junction bases unmatched: 3. The CDR3 runs 13 residues. In germline, CDR1 is ENHRY, CDR2 SYGVKD.

In its sample, this clone was seen a few times. The V gene is TRBV7-2, the J gene TRBJ1-5; D is unresolved. CDR3 length: 12 amino acids. CDR1 SGHTA and CDR2 FQGNSA come from the germline V gene. Trimming took off 5 bases at V and 4 bases at J, with 6 bases between the two ends. CDR3 sequence reads: CASSASNQPQHF. CDR3 in DNA: TGTGCCAGCAGCGCCAGTAATCAGCCCCAGCATTTT.

This sequence joins TRBV6-5 and TRBJ2-3, with 8 bases fitting TRBD1. This CDR3 is built from 13 residues. Trimming took 8 bases from V and 3 from J; bases not matched to a gene: 4. CDR1 is MNHEY and CDR2 is SVGAGI in the germline V gene. The CDR3 spells CASARGRTDTQYF. CDR3 nucleotides: TGTGCCAGCGCCAGGGGGCGAACAGATACGCAGTATTTT.